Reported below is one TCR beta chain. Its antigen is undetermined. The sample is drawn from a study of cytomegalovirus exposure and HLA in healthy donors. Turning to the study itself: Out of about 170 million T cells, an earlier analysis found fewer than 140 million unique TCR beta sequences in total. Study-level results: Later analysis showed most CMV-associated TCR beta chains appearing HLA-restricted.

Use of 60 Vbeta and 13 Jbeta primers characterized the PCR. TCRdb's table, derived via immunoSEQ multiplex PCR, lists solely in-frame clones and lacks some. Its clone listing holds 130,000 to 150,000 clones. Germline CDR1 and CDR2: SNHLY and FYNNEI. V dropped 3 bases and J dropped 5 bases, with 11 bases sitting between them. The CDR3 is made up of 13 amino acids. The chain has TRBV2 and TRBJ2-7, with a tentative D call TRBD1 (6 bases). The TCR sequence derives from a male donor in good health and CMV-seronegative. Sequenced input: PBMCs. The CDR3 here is CASSELGAHEQYF. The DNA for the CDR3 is TGTGCCAGCAGTGAGTTGGGGGCACACGAGCAGTACTTC.